A single sample gave rise to the 2 T cell receptor beta chains below, sequenced in a study of blood T cell repertoires in COVID-19. The data were produced by immunoSEQ multiplex PCR, yet TCRdb's version contains in-frame clones alone and is incomplete. The data contain some 200,000 clones, approximately 80% of them singletons. The sequenced sample was peripheral blood. Receptor source: a human donor in a cohort sampled during active COVID-19.

The chain combines TRBV11-3 with TRBJ2-3; D possibly corresponds to TRBD2 (7 bases). The CDR3 has 15 residues. The V end was cut by 1 base, the J end by 6 bases, with 14 bases between. From germline, CDR1 is SGHNT and CDR2 YENEEA. As DNA, the CDR3 is TGTGCCAGCAGCTTAGGCGGCGGGGGCCGGGATACGCAGTATTTT. Encoded protein: CASSLGGGGRDTQYF.

Only a few counts were recorded for this clone. J is TRBJ2-3 and V is TRBV19; D call uncertain. The CDR3 spans 13 residues. V was cut by 4 bases and J by 0 bases, with 5 bases left in between. The germline CDR1 and CDR2 sequences are LNHDA and SQIVND (reference sequence). CDR3 sequence: CASSTMSTDTQYF. CDR3 DNA: TGTGCCAGTAGTACTATGAGCACAGATACGCAGTATTTT.